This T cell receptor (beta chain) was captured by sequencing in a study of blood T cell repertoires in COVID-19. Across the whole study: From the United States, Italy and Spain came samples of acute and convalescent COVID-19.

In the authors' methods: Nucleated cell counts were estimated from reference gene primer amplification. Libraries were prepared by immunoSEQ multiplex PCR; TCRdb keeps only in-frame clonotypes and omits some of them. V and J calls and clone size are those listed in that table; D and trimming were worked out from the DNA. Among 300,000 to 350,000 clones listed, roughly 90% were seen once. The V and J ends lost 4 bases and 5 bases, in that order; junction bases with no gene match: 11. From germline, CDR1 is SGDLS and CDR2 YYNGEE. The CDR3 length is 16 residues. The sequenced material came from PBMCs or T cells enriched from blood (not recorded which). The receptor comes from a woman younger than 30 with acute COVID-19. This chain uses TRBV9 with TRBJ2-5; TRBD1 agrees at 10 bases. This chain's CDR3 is CASSSRSTGGPETQYF. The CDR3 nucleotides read TGTGCCAGCAGCTCCCGATCGACAGGGGGCCCGGAGACCCAGTACTTC.